This T cell receptor beta chain was sequenced in a study of cytomegalovirus exposure and HLA in healthy donors. Germline CDR1 is MDHEN and CDR2 is SYDVKM. Germline trimming cut 7 bases from V and 5 bases from J; bases unmatched to any gene: 5. CDR3 length: 12 amino acids. Study-level points and caveats: As confirmed in vitro, a few CMV-associated chains were specific for CMV antigens. The authors later found HLA-associated TCR beta chains more clonally expanded than equally common others.

With 60 Vbeta and 13 Jbeta primers, the PCR was carried out. TCRdb's copy holds only in-frame clones and misses some; the assay was immunoSEQ multiplex PCR. Of fewer than 250,000 clones detected, 75% to 80% appear once; the ten largest clones hold around 14%. This clone was seen only once. Its antigen remains unknown. The material sequenced was PBMCs. The sequence was obtained from a woman aged 25 to 45 in good health and CMV-seropositive. This chain uses TRBV28 with TRBJ2-7, with 7 bases identical to TRBD1. DNA of the CDR3: TGTGCCAGCAATACAGGGGTCCACGAGCAGTACTTC. Its translation is CASNTGVHEQYF.